Listed below are T cell receptor beta chains from one sample, sequenced in a study of CD8+CD57+ T cells in acquired aplastic anemia. A single record per CDR3 protein comes from TCRdb applying MiXCR to the reads. The sample contains 150,000 to 200,000 distinct CDR3 sequences, roughly half of which appear only once. The specimen sequenced was sorted CD4+, CD8+, or CD8+CD57+ T cells (not recorded which) from PBMCs. The receptors here all came from a human donor with aplastic anemia. The CDR3 runs from the conserved cysteine through the conserved F or W. Each record gives: CDR3 protein, CDR3 DNA, J gene, CDR3 length, D gene, clone size, V gene. A D gene is named only where the DNA matches it firmly. Size values are once, few and many counts, or a class for expanded clones, and some rows have none.

CASSLGLLSYEQYF TGTGCCAGCAGCTTGGGACTCTTGTCCTACGAGCAGTACTTC TRBJ2-7 14 . . TRBV9
CASRQGQSYGYTF TGTGCCAGCAGACAGGGGCAGAGCTATGGCTACACCTTC TRBJ1-2 13 TRBD1 . TRBV25-1
CASRMNTEAFF TGTGCCAGCAGAATGAACACTGAAGCTTTCTTT TRBJ1-1 11 . many TRBV28
CASSPEQGGYGYTF TGCGCCAGCAGCCCCGAGCAGGGAGGCTATGGCTACACCTTC TRBJ1-2 14 . many TRBV5-1
CASSVAGQGSGYTF TGTGCCAGCAGCGTTGCGGGACAGGGTTCGGGGTACACCTTC TRBJ1-2 14 TRBD1 . TRBV7-8
CASSQRGTEFSAFF TGCGCCAGCAGCCAAAGAGGGACGGAGTTTTCGGCTTTCTTT TRBJ1-1 14 . many TRBV5-1
CASSIVTSGSYEQYF TGTGCCAGTAGTATAGTCACTAGCGGCTCCTACGAGCAGTACTTC TRBJ2-7 15 TRBD2 few TRBV19
CASSSDLDRVSNTEAFF TGTGCCAGCAGCTCCGACCTTGACAGGGTATCCAACACTGAAGCTTTCTTT TRBJ1-1 17 TRBD1 . TRBV7-8
CASSSGEKLFF TGTGCCAGCAGCTCCGGGGAAAAACTGTTTTTT TRBJ1-4 11 . . TRBV7-9
CASSRDFDTQYF TGTGCCAGCAGCCGGGATTTCGATACGCAGTATTTT TRBJ2-3 12 . many TRBV25-1
CASSQGSGLGLDTQYF TGTGCCAGCAGCCAAGGTTCGGGACTAGGCCTCGATACGCAGTATTTT TRBJ2-3 16 TRBD2 . TRBV3-1
CASSLRGGRAQETQYF TGTGCCAGCAGCCTCCGAGGTGGCAGGGCGCAAGAGACCCAGTACTTC TRBJ2-5 16 . . TRBV2
CATSDLISGEETQYF TGTGCCACCAGTGATTTGATTAGCGGGGAAGAGACCCAGTACTTC TRBJ2-5 15 TRBD2 . TRBV24-1
CASSPGLQGGNTEAFF TGTGCCAGCAGCCCCGGACTCCAGGGAGGGAACACTGAAGCTTTCTTT TRBJ1-1 16 . . TRBV11-1
CASSESLSGAGYTF TGTGCCAGCAGTGAAAGTCTATCGGGTGCTGGCTACACCTTC TRBJ1-2 14 . . TRBV25-1
CASKQGYYGYTF TGTGCCAGTAAGCAGGGATACTATGGCTACACCTTC TRBJ1-2 12 . many TRBV19
CASSPWRGVGETQYF TGTGCCAGCAGCCCGTGGCGAGGGGTGGGAGAGACCCAGTACTTC TRBJ2-5 15 . . TRBV9
CATSSGVNEQFF TGTGCCACTTCGAGCGGGGTCAATGAGCAGTTCTTC TRBJ2-1 12 TRBD2 . TRBV9
CVSSLRTSETQHF TGTGTCAGCAGCTTGCGCACATCAGAGACCCAGCACTTC TRBJ2-5 13 . . TRBV7-2
CASSQGWGVRQPQHF TGTGCCAGCAGCCAAGGCTGGGGGGTTAGACAGCCCCAGCATTTT TRBJ1-5 15 . . TRBV3-1
CASNTRRGTDTQYF TGTGCCAGTAACACTCGACGGGGGACAGATACGCAGTATTTT TRBJ2-3 14 . many TRBV19
CASSQGRALSQDIQYF TGTGCCAGCAGCCAGGGGCGGGCTCTAAGTCAGGACATTCAGTACTTC TRBJ2-4 16 . . TRBV4-2